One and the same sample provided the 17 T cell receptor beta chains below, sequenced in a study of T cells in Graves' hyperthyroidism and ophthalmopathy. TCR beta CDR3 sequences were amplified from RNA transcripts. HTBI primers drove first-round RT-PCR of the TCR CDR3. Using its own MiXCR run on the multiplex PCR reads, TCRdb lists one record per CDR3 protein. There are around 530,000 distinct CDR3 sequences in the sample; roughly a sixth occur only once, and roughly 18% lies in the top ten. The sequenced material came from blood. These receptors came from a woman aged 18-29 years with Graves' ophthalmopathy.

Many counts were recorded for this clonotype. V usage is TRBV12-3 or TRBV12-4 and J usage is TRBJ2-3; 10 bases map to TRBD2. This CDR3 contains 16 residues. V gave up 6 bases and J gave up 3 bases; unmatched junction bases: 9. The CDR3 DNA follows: TGTGCCAGCAGCGGACTAGCGGATCTAGGGACAGATACGCAGTATTTT. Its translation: CASSGLADLGTDTQYF.

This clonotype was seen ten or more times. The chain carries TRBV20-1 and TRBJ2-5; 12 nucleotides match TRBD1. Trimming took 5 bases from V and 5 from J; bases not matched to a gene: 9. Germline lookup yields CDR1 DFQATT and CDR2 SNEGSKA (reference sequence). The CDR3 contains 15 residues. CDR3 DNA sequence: TGCAGTGCTGAAACCGGGACAGGGGGCGTGGAGACCCAGTACTTC. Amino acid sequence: CSAETGTGGVETQYF.

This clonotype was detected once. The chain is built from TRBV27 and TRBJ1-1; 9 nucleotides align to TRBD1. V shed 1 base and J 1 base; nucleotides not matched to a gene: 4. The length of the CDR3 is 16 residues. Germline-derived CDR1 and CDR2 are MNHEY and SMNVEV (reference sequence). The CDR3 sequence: CASSLLPTGGNTEAFF. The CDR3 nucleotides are TGTGCCAGCAGTTTATTACCGACAGGGGGGAACACTGAAGCTTTCTTT.

This CDR3 is CASSVSGGSTDTQYF. The CDR3 DNA reads as TGTGCCAGCAGTGTTAGCGGGGGGAGCACAGATACGCAGTATTTT. The V call is TRBV6-2 or TRBV6-3, the J call TRBJ2-3, with TRBD2 identical over 10 bases. After removal of 5 bases from V and 0 bases from J, the junction contained 2 bases not matched to a gene. Germline V gene sequence: CDR1 MNHEY, CDR2 SVGEGT. The CDR3 covers 15 residues.

Written as DNA, the CDR3 is TGTGCCAGCACCTATTCCGGGACTGGGAGAGGCTACGAGCAGTACTTC. Translation gives CASTYSGTGRGYEQYF. V is TRBV6-1 and J is TRBJ2-7; maybe TRBD2 (6 bases). CDR3 length: 16 residues. Germline V gene lookup returns CDR1 MNHNS and CDR2 SASEGT. Trimming took 7 bases from V and 3 from J, leaving 22 bases between them.

The CDR3 DNA follows: TGTGCCACCACTTCCGGGACAGGGTATGGGAACACTGAAGCTTTCTTT. It yields the protein CATTSGTGYGNTEAFF. The chain couples TRBV24-1 to TRBJ1-1; TRBD1 aligns across 9 bases. The length of the CDR3 is 16 residues. The V gene end was trimmed by 8 bases and the J gene end by 1 base; junction bases not matched to a gene: 10. The germline gives CDR1 KGHDR, CDR2 SFDVKD.

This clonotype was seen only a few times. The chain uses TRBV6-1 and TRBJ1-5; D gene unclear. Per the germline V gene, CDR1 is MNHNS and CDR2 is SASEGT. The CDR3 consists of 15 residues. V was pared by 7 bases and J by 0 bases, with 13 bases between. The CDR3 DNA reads TGTGCCAGCAATGTCTGGGCGGATAGCAATCAGCCCCAGCATTTT. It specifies CASNVWADSNQPQHF.

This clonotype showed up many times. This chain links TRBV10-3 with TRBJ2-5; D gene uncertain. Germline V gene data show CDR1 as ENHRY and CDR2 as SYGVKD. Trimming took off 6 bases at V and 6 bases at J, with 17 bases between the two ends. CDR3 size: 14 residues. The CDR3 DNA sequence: TGTGCCATCAGCCACGACATGAGTCGGCAGACCCAGTACTTC. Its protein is CAISHDMSRQTQYF.

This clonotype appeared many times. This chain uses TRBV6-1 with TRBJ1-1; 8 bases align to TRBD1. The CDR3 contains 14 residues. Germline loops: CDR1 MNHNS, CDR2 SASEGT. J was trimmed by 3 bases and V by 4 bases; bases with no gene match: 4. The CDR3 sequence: CASSAGQAHTEAFF. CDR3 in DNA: TGTGCCAGCAGTGCGGGACAGGCCCACACTGAAGCTTTCTTT.

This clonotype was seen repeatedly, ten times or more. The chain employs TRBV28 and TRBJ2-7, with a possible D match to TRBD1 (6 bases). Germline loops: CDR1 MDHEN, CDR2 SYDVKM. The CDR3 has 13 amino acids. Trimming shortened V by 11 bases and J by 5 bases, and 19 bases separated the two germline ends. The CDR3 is CASSTAGVDEQYF. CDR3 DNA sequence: TGTGCCTCCAGCACGGCAGGGGTTGACGAGCAGTACTTC.

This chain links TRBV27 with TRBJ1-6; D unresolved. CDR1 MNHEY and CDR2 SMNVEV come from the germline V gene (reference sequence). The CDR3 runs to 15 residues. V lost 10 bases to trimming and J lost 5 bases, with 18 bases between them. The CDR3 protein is CATKVDGRNNSPLHF. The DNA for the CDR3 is TGTGCCACCAAGGTCGACGGACGGAATAATTCACCCCTCCACTTT.

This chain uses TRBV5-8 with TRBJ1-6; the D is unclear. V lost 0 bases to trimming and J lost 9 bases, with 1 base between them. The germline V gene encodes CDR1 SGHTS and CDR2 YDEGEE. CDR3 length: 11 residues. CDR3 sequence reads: CASSLVSPLHF. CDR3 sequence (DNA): TGTGCCAGCAGCTTGGTTTCACCCCTCCACTTT.

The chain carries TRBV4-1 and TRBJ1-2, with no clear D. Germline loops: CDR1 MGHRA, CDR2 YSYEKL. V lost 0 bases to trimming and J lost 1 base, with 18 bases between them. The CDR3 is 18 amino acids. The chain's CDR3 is CASSQDFRLVGYNYGYTF. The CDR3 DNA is TGCGCCAGCAGCCAAGACTTCCGGCTGGTGGGTTATAACTATGGCTACACCTTC.

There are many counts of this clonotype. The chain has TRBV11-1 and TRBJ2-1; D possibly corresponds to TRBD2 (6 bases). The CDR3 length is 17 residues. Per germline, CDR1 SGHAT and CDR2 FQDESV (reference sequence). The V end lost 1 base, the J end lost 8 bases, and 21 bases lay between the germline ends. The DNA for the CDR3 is TGTGCCAGCAGCTTAGTAAAGACTAGTCGGGGACTCGATGAGCAGTTCTTC. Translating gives CASSLVKTSRGLDEQFF.

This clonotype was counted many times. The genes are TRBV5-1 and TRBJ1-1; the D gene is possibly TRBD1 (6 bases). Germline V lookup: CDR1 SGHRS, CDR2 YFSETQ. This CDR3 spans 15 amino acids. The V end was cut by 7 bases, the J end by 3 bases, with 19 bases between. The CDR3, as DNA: TGCGCCAGCGGCCCGACAGGTGGGCTCTACACTGAAGCTTTCTTT. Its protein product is CASGPTGGLYTEAFF.

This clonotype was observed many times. The CDR3 is CASTWDRGTTEAFF. The CDR3 DNA sequence: TGTGCCAGCACTTGGGACAGGGGTACCACTGAAGCTTTCTTT. V and J are TRBV28 and TRBJ1-1, with 10 bases fitting TRBD1. The CDR3 totals 14 residues. Trimming removed 7 bases from V and 4 bases from J; junction bases left unmatched: 6. Germline lookup yields CDR1 MDHEN and CDR2 SYDVKM.

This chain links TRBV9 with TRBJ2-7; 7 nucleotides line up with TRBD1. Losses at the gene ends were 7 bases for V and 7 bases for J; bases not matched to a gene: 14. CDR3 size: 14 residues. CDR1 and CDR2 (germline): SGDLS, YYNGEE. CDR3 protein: CASGTGDRGGEQYF. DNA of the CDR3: TGTGCCAGCGGAACTGGGGACAGAGGCGGAGAGCAGTACTTC.